This section outlines one T cell receptor (beta chain) sequence together with its context. No antigen is known for it. This sample stems from a study of identifying expanded T cells in peripheral blood. Broader study findings: Clone count variance between roughly 2-week samples rose with total template count. Technical replicates showed roughly 1.2 changed clones; around 2 weeks roughly 15; four weeks 19.

Healthy donors had no documented immune events, such as infections, while sampled. The germline V gene encodes CDR1 WNHNN and CDR2 SYGVQD (reference sequence). Trimming took 3 bases from V and 3 from J; bases not matched to a gene: 10. This CDR3 is 16 amino acids long. Method: immunoSEQ multiplex PCR; TCRdb's copy keeps in-frame clones and lacks some. The sample lists about 85,000 clones, about 88% occurring once. Material for sequencing was blood. The rearrangement joins TRBV10-1 to TRBJ2-7; 8 bases map to TRBD1. The sequence derives from a person between 18 and 75 years old in good health. The CDR3 bases are TGCGCCAGCAGTGATCCCGGACAGGGTAAGAACTACGAGCAGTACTTC. Translation: CASSDPGQGKNYEQYF.